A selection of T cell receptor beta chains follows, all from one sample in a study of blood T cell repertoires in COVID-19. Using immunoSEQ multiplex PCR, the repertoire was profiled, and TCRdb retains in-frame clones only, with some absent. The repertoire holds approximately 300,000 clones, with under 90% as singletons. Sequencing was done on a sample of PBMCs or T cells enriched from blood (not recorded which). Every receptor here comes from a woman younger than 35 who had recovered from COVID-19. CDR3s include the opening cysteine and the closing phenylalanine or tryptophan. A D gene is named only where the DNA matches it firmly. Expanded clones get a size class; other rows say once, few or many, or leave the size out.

CDR3nt: TGTGCCAGCAGCTTTAACAGTGCCGGAAACACCATATATTTT
CDR3aa: CASSFNSAGNTIYF
d_gene: NA
j_gene: TRBJ1-3
v_gene: TRBV5-8
abundance: NA

CDR3nt: TGTGCCAGCAGCCCGCTTGCCGCGTCTCGCTACACCTTC
CDR3aa: CASSPLAASRYTF
d_gene: NA
j_gene: TRBJ1-2
v_gene: TRBV7-8
abundance: NA

CDR3nt: TGCGCCAGCAGTGAGGTCGGGGGGGGCACCTACGAGCAGTACTTC
CDR3aa: CASSEVGGGTYEQYF
d_gene: TRBD2
j_gene: TRBJ2-7
v_gene: TRBV10-1
abundance: NA

CDR3nt: TGTGCCAGTACCCTCGCCGGGGGGCTGAATCAGCCCCAGCATTTT
CDR3aa: CASTLAGGLNQPQHF
d_gene: NA
j_gene: TRBJ1-5
v_gene: TRBV19
abundance: NA

CDR3nt: TGTGCCAGCATAGCCAGAGCCGGGGAGCTGTTTTTT
CDR3aa: CASIARAGELFF
d_gene: NA
j_gene: TRBJ2-2
v_gene: TRBV2
abundance: NA

CDR3nt: TGTGCCAGTGGCGGTCAGAGTGCGAGTAGGTTCTTC
CDR3aa: CASGGQSASRFF
d_gene: NA
j_gene: TRBJ2-1
v_gene: TRBV19
abundance: NA

CDR3nt: TGTGCCAGCTCCCGTGGGCGGGAGGGCTGGGACGAGCAGTACTTC
CDR3aa: CASSRGREGWDEQYF
d_gene: TRBD2
j_gene: TRBJ2-7
v_gene: TRBV18
abundance: NA

CDR3nt: TGTGCCAGCGGCCCACGGGGCACCGGGGAGCTGTTTTTT
CDR3aa: CASGPRGTGELFF
d_gene: NA
j_gene: TRBJ2-2
v_gene: TRBV28
abundance: NA

CDR3nt: TGTGCCTGGAGTGTACGCGAGACAGGGGCGAGGGAACAGCCCCAGCATTTT
CDR3aa: CAWSVRETGAREQPQHF
d_gene: TRBD1
j_gene: TRBJ1-5
v_gene: TRBV30
abundance: NA

CDR3nt: TGTGCCTGGACAGGGGATAGGTATGGCTACACCTTC
CDR3aa: CAWTGDRYGYTF
d_gene: NA
j_gene: TRBJ1-2
v_gene: TRBV30
abundance: few

CDR3nt: TGCGCCAGCAGCTTCGGGACTATGTCCTACGAGCAGTACTTC
CDR3aa: CASSFGTMSYEQYF
d_gene: TRBD2
j_gene: TRBJ2-7
v_gene: TRBV5-1
abundance: once

CDR3nt: TGTGCCAGCAGCTTAAGGTCCACTAGCGGGCCTGACAGCTCCTACAATGAGCAGTTCTTC
CDR3aa: CASSLRSTSGPDSSYNEQFF
d_gene: TRBD2
j_gene: TRBJ2-1
v_gene: TRBV7-6
abundance: NA

CDR3nt: TGTGCCAGCAGCCCAGAACTAGCGGGCTCCTACGAGCAGTACTTC
CDR3aa: CASSPELAGSYEQYF
d_gene: TRBD2
j_gene: TRBJ2-7
v_gene: TRBV28
abundance: NA

CDR3nt: TGTGCCAGCTCAACCGAGGGAGGGAGGACAGATACGCAGTATTTT
CDR3aa: CASSTEGGRTDTQYF
d_gene: TRBD2
j_gene: TRBJ2-3
v_gene: TRBV27
abundance: NA

CDR3nt: TGTGCCAGTAGGTCGGGCAGCCGGGGGACTGAAGCTTTCTTT
CDR3aa: CASRSGSRGTEAFF
d_gene: NA
j_gene: TRBJ1-1
v_gene: TRBV19
abundance: once

CDR3nt: TGCGCCAGCAGCCAGCCCAGGGGGCTCCTAAACACTGAAGCTTTCTTT
CDR3aa: CASSQPRGLLNTEAFF
d_gene: TRBD1
j_gene: TRBJ1-1
v_gene: TRBV4-1
abundance: NA

CDR3nt: TGTGCCAGCAGGGCAGCCGGGGGTATTAACTATGGCTACACCTTC
CDR3aa: CASRAAGGINYGYTF
d_gene: NA
j_gene: TRBJ1-2
v_gene: TRBV2
abundance: NA

CDR3nt: TGTGCCAGCAGCCTACCACCGGCGGGTCAGGGAGGAGGAAACACCATATATTTT
CDR3aa: CASSLPPAGQGGGNTIYF
d_gene: NA
j_gene: TRBJ1-3
v_gene: TRBV3-1/TRBV3-2
abundance: NA

CDR3nt: TGCGCCAGCAGCCTGGGACTAGCGGGATTGGCGTCCTACAATGAGCAGTTCTTC
CDR3aa: CASSLGLAGLASYNEQFF
d_gene: TRBD2
j_gene: TRBJ2-1
v_gene: TRBV5-1
abundance: few

CDR3nt: TGTGCCAGCAGCCCAGGACTAGCGGGAGTGGCGGAGACCCAGTACTTC
CDR3aa: CASSPGLAGVAETQYF
d_gene: TRBD2
j_gene: TRBJ2-5
v_gene: TRBV7-9
abundance: once

CDR3nt: TGTGCCACCAGCAGAGACCGGGGGACAGTTGGAAACACCATATATTTT
CDR3aa: CATSRDRGTVGNTIYF
d_gene: TRBD1
j_gene: TRBJ1-3
v_gene: TRBV15
abundance: NA

CDR3nt: TGTGCCAGCAGCCCTTTTAGGGACTTCGACTACACCTTC
CDR3aa: CASSPFRDFDYTF
d_gene: NA
j_gene: TRBJ1-2
v_gene: TRBV7-9
abundance: NA

CDR3nt: TGTGCCAGCAGTGGGGACAGCGAAAAACTGTTTTTT
CDR3aa: CASSGDSEKLFF
d_gene: TRBD1
j_gene: TRBJ1-4
v_gene: TRBV2
abundance: once

CDR3nt: TGTGCCAGCAGTTTGTACAAGGGGGTGGGGAACACTGAAGCTTTCTTT
CDR3aa: CASSLYKGVGNTEAFF
d_gene: NA
j_gene: TRBJ1-1
v_gene: TRBV28
abundance: NA

CDR3nt: TGTGCCAGCAGCCCGTCCGGGACAGGGTTTGGTACTGAAGCTTTCTTT
CDR3aa: CASSPSGTGFGTEAFF
d_gene: TRBD1
j_gene: TRBJ1-1
v_gene: TRBV7-3
abundance: once

CDR3nt: TGCGCCAGCAGCTCCCTTATCGGAGACACCGGGGAGCTGTTTTTT
CDR3aa: CASSSLIGDTGELFF
d_gene: NA
j_gene: TRBJ2-2
v_gene: TRBV5-1
abundance: few

CDR3nt: TGTGCCAGCAGTTCTAACTACGAGCAGTACTTC
CDR3aa: CASSSNYEQYF
d_gene: NA
j_gene: TRBJ2-7
v_gene: TRBV27
abundance: NA

CDR3nt: TGCAGTGCTAGAGATCTAAACACCATATATTTT
CDR3aa: CSARDLNTIYF
d_gene: NA
j_gene: TRBJ1-3
v_gene: TRBV20-1
abundance: NA

CDR3nt: TGCGCCAGCGGACCTAGCGGGACCTACGAGCAGTACTTC
CDR3aa: CASGPSGTYEQYF
d_gene: TRBD2
j_gene: TRBJ2-7
v_gene: TRBV10-1
abundance: NA

CDR3nt: TGTGCCAGCAGTATGACCGGGACTTGGGGCTACACCTTC
CDR3aa: CASSMTGTWGYTF
d_gene: NA
j_gene: TRBJ1-2
v_gene: TRBV7-2
abundance: NA

CDR3nt: TGTGCCAGCTCACCAACGGAGGGCCACTATGGCTACACCTTC
CDR3aa: CASSPTEGHYGYTF
d_gene: NA
j_gene: TRBJ1-2
v_gene: TRBV18
abundance: NA

CDR3nt: TGTGCCAGCAAGGAGGAGGGCCTCGGCGAGCAGTACTTC
CDR3aa: CASKEEGLGEQYF
d_gene: NA
j_gene: TRBJ2-7
v_gene: TRBV7-9
abundance: NA

CDR3nt: TGCGCCAGCAGGGGGCCCAATTTGAACACTGAAGCTTTCTTT
CDR3aa: CASRGPNLNTEAFF
d_gene: NA
j_gene: TRBJ1-1
v_gene: TRBV23-1
abundance: NA

CDR3nt: TGCGCCAGCAGCTCGTTAGCGACTAATGAAAAACTGTTTTTT
CDR3aa: CASSSLATNEKLFF
d_gene: NA
j_gene: TRBJ1-4
v_gene: TRBV5-1
abundance: once

CDR3nt: TGTGCCAGCAGCGCCCCTGGGGACAGAGACGGCTACACCTTC
CDR3aa: CASSAPGDRDGYTF
d_gene: TRBD1
j_gene: TRBJ1-2
v_gene: TRBV7-9
abundance: NA

CDR3nt: TGCGCCAGCAGCTTGGGCCCTGAGGCAAATCAGCCCCAGCATTTT
CDR3aa: CASSLGPEANQPQHF
d_gene: NA
j_gene: TRBJ1-5
v_gene: TRBV5-1
abundance: NA

CDR3nt: TGTGCCAGCAGCTTAGTCTTGCGGGAGCTCTCCTACGAGCAGTACTTC
CDR3aa: CASSLVLRELSYEQYF
d_gene: TRBD2
j_gene: TRBJ2-7
v_gene: TRBV7-2
abundance: NA

CDR3nt: TGTGCCAGCAGCCTACCCGGACAGCTAAATTCACCCCTCCACTTT
CDR3aa: CASSLPGQLNSPLHF
d_gene: NA
j_gene: TRBJ1-6
v_gene: TRBV5-4
abundance: NA

CDR3nt: TGCGCCAGCAGCCCCCGACAGGGGGGGAATCAGCCCCAGCATTTT
CDR3aa: CASSPRQGGNQPQHF
d_gene: TRBD1
j_gene: TRBJ1-5
v_gene: TRBV4-1
abundance: NA

CDR3nt: TGTGCCAGCAACAGGGGGGCTGGGGCCAACGTCCTGACTTTC
CDR3aa: CASNRGAGANVLTF
d_gene: TRBD1
j_gene: TRBJ2-6
v_gene: TRBV2
abundance: NA

CDR3nt: TGTGCCAGCAGTACCAGGGGAGAGTATGGCTACACCTTC
CDR3aa: CASSTRGEYGYTF
d_gene: NA
j_gene: TRBJ1-2
v_gene: TRBV6-5
abundance: NA

CDR3nt: TGTGCCAGTAGTATAGAGGACAGGGGGCAGGAGGCTTTCTTT
CDR3aa: CASSIEDRGQEAFF
d_gene: TRBD1
j_gene: TRBJ1-1
v_gene: TRBV19
abundance: NA

CDR3nt: TGTGCCAGCAGCTTAGAGCTCAGCGGCGGGGGTGAGCAGTTCTTC
CDR3aa: CASSLELSGGGEQFF
d_gene: TRBD2
j_gene: TRBJ2-1
v_gene: TRBV11-2
abundance: NA

CDR3nt: TGTGCCAGCAGCCAAAGGACAGGGACGGGAGAGACCCAGTACTTC
CDR3aa: CASSQRTGTGETQYF
d_gene: TRBD1
j_gene: TRBJ2-5
v_gene: TRBV3-1/TRBV3-2
abundance: NA

CDR3nt: TGTGCCAGCAGCCAAAATCAGCGAAACACTGAAGCTTTCTTT
CDR3aa: CASSQNQRNTEAFF
d_gene: NA
j_gene: TRBJ1-1
v_gene: TRBV3-1/TRBV3-2
abundance: NA

CDR3nt: TGTGCCAGCAGCTTTACTGTAGGGGGGGGGAGAAGAGATACGCAGTATTTT
CDR3aa: CASSFTVGGGRRDTQYF
d_gene: NA
j_gene: TRBJ2-3
v_gene: TRBV5-4
abundance: NA

CDR3nt: TGTGCCAGTAGTATCGACAGGGGGCAAGGCGATGAAGCTTTCTTT
CDR3aa: CASSIDRGQGDEAFF
d_gene: TRBD1
j_gene: TRBJ1-1
v_gene: TRBV19
abundance: few

CDR3nt: TGTGCCAGCAGCCACCGGGACAGGGATAACTCACCCCTCCACTTT
CDR3aa: CASSHRDRDNSPLHF
d_gene: TRBD1
j_gene: TRBJ1-6
v_gene: TRBV7-9
abundance: NA

CDR3nt: TGTGCCATCAGTGTGACAGGGTTTTTTAGTGGCTACACCTTC
CDR3aa: CAISVTGFFSGYTF
d_gene: TRBD1
j_gene: TRBJ1-2
v_gene: TRBV10-3
abundance: NA

CDR3nt: TGTGCCAGCTCACAACGAAACGGACTAGCGGCAGATCTTAGCTCCTACAATGAGCAGTTCTTC
CDR3aa: CASSQRNGLAADLSSYNEQFF
d_gene: TRBD2
j_gene: TRBJ2-1
v_gene: TRBV18
abundance: NA

CDR3nt: TGTGCCAGCAGTCCAGACAGGGGGATTCGCTACAATGAGCAGTTCTTC
CDR3aa: CASSPDRGIRYNEQFF
d_gene: TRBD1
j_gene: TRBJ2-1
v_gene: TRBV7-9
abundance: NA

CDR3nt: TGTGCCACCGGACAGGCGCCCGGCTACACCTTC
CDR3aa: CATGQAPGYTF
d_gene: TRBD1
j_gene: TRBJ1-2
v_gene: TRBV2
abundance: NA

CDR3nt: TGTGCCAGCAGTGAATGGACAGGGGGACAAGAGACCCAGTACTTC
CDR3aa: CASSEWTGGQETQYF
d_gene: TRBD1
j_gene: TRBJ2-5
v_gene: TRBV25-1
abundance: NA

CDR3nt: TGTGCCAGCAGTTGGGACAGGCCTGCCCAGCCCCAGCATTTT
CDR3aa: CASSWDRPAQPQHF
d_gene: TRBD1
j_gene: TRBJ1-5
v_gene: TRBV6-5
abundance: NA

CDR3nt: TGTGCCAGCAGCGGGACAGGGCTGACTGAAGCTTTCTTT
CDR3aa: CASSGTGLTEAFF
d_gene: TRBD1
j_gene: TRBJ1-1
v_gene: TRBV9
abundance: NA

CDR3nt: TGTGCCAGCAGTGGCAGCACAGGGGGTTCCGGCCTGAACACTGAAGCTTTCTTT
CDR3aa: CASSGSTGGSGLNTEAFF
d_gene: TRBD1
j_gene: TRBJ1-1
v_gene: TRBV25-1
abundance: NA

CDR3nt: TGTGCCAGTAGTCAAAGAACTGGAGCCAAAAACATTCAGTACTTC
CDR3aa: CASSQRTGAKNIQYF
d_gene: NA
j_gene: TRBJ2-4
v_gene: TRBV19
abundance: NA